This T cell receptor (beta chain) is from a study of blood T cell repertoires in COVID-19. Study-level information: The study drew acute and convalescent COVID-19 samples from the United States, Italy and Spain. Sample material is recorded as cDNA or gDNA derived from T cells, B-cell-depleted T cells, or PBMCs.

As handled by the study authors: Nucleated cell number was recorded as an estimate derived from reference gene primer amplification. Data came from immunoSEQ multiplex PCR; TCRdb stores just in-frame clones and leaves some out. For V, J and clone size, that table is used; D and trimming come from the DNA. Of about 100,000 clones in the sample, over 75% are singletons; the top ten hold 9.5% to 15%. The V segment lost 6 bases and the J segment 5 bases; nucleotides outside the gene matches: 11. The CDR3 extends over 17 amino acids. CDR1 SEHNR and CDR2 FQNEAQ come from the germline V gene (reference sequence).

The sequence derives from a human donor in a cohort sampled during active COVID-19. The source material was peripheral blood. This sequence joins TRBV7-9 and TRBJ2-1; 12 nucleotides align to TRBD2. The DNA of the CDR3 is TGTGCCAGCAGACCCACCCGGACTAGCGGGAAGAACAATGAGCAGTTCTTC. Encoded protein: CASRPTRTSGKNNEQFF.